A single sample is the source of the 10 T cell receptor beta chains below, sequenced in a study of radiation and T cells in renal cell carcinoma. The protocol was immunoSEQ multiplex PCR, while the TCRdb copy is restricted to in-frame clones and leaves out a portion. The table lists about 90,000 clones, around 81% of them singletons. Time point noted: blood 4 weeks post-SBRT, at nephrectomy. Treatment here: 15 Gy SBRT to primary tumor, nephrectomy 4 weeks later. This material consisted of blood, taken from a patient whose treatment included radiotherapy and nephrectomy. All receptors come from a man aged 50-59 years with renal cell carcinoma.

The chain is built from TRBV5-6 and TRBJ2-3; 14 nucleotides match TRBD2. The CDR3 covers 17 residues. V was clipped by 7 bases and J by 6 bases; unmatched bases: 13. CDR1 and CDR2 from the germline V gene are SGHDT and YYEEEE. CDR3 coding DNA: TGTGCCAGCGTCGGGACTAGCGGGAGCGAAGGTCTCGATACGCAGTATTTT. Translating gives CASVGTSGSEGLDTQYF. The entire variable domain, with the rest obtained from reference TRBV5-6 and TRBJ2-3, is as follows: DAGVTQSPTHLIKTRGQQVTLRCSPKSGHDTVSWYQQALGQGPQFIFQYYEEEERQRGNFPDRFSGHQFPNYSSELNVNALLLGDSALYLCASVGTSGSEGLDTQYFGPGTRLTVL.

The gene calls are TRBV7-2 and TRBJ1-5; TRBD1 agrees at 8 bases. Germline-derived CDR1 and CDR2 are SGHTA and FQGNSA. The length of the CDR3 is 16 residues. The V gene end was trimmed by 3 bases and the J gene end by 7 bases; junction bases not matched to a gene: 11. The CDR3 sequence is CASSFGQGMGGQPQHF. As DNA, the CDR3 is TGTGCCAGCAGCTTCGGACAGGGTATGGGGGGCCAGCCCCAGCATTTT.

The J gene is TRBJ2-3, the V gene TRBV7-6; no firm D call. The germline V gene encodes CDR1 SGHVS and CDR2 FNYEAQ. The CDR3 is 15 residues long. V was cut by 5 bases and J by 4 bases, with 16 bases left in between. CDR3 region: CASSPTVDGPDTQYF. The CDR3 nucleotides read TGTGCCAGCAGCCCTACCGTCGATGGCCCAGATACGCAGTATTTT.

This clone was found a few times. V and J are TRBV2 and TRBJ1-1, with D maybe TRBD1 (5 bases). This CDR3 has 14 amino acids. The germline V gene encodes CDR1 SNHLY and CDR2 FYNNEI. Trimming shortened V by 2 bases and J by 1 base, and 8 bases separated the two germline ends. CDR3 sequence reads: CASSEQGGNTEAFF. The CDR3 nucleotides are TGTGCCAGCAGTGAACAGGGCGGGAACACTGAAGCTTTCTTT.

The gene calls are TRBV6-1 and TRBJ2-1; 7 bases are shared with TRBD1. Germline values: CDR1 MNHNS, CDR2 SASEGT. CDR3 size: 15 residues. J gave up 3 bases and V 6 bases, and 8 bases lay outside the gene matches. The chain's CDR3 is CASRFDQGDYNEQFF. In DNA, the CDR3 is TGTGCCAGCAGGTTCGACCAGGGGGACTACAATGAGCAGTTCTTC.

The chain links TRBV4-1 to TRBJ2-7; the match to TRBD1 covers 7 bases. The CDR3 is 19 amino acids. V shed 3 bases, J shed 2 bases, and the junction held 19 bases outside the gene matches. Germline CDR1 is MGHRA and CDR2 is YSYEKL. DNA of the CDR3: TGCGCCAGCAGCCAGACAGAGGTATCGGGACAGAATAATCCCTACGAGCAGTACTTC. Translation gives CASSQTEVSGQNNPYEQYF.

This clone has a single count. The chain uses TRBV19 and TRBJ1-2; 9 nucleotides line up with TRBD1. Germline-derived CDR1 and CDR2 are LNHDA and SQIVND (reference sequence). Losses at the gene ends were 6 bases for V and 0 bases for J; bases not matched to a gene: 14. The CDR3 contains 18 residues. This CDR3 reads CASSRSFGTGLSNYGYTF. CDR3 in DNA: TGTGCCAGTAGCCGAAGTTTTGGGACAGGGCTATCTAACTATGGCTACACCTTC. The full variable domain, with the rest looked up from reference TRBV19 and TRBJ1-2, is DGGITQSPKYLFRKEGQNVTLSCEQNLNHDAMYWYRQDPGQGLRLIYYSQIVNDFQKGDIAEGYSVSREKKESFPLTVTSAQKNPTAFYLCASSRSFGTGLSNYGYTFGSGTRLTVV.

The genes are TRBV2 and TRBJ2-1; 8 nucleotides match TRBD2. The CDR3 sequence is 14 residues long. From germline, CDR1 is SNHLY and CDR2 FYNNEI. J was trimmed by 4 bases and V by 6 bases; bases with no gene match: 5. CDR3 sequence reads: CASRGSGGYNEQFF. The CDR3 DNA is TGTGCCAGCAGAGGGTCGGGAGGGTACAATGAGCAGTTCTTC. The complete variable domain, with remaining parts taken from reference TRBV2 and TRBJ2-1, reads EPEVTQTPSHQVTQMGQEVILRCVPISNHLYFYWYRQILGQKVEFLVSFYNNEISEKSEIFDDQFSVERPDGSNFTLKIRSTKLEDSAMYFCASRGSGGYNEQFFGPGTRLTVL.

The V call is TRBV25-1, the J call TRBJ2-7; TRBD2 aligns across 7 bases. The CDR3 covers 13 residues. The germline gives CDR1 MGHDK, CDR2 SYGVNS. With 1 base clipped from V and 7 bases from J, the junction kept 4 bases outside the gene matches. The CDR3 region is CASSESGGREQYF. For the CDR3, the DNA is TGTGCCAGCAGTGAATCGGGAGGTCGAGAGCAGTACTTC.

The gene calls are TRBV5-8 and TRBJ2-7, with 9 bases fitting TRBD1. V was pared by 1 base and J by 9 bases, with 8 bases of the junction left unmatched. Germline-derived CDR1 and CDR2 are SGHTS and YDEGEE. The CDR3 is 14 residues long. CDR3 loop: CASSLNRDRETQYF. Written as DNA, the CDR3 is TGTGCCAGCAGCTTGAACCGGGACAGGGAAACGCAGTACTTC.